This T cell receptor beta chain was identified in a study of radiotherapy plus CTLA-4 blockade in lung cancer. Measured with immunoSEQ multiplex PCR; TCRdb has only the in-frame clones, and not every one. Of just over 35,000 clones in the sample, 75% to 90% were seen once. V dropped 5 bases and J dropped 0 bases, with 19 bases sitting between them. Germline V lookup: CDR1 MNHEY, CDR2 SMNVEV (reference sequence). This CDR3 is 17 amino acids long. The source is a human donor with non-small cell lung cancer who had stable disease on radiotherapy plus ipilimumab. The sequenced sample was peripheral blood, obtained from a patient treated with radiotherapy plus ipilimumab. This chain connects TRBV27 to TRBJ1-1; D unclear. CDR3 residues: CASSLSGGVELNTEAFF. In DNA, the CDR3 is TGTGCCAGCAGTCTCTCGGGTGGCGTAGAGCTGAACACTGAAGCTTTCTTT.